This TCR beta chain was obtained from a study of beta chain features in type 1 diabetes. A sort by CD45RO/CCR7/CD25/CD127/CD95/CD27 yielded CD4+ naive, central memory, regulatory and stem cell-like memory cells. Reverse transcribing all isolated RNA meant expressed TCRB transcripts were sequenced. Here immunoSEQ multiplex PCR was the method, and the copy in TCRdb shows in-frame clones only, minus some. The table lists 400,000 to 500,000 clones, 11% to 15% of them singletons. The CDR3 is 14 amino acids. The V segment lost 5 bases and the J segment 1 base; nucleotides outside the gene matches: 4. From germline, CDR1 is SGHRS and CDR2 YFSETQ.

The chain joins TRBV5-1 to TRBJ2-3; 7 positions agree with TRBD2. Input material: naive CD4+ T cells from blood. The TCR comes from a man aged 25 to 40 in good health. CDR3 coding DNA: TGCGCCAGCAGTGGCCTAGCGGGCACAGATACGCAGTATTTT. Protein sequence: CASSGLAGTDTQYF.